These 19 T cell receptor beta chains were all obtained from the same sample, sequenced in a study of blood T cell repertoires in COVID-19. Some clones are missing from TCRdb's copy, which holds only in-frame ones; the method was immunoSEQ multiplex PCR. The repertoire includes about 67,000 clones, more than 75% of them detected once, and 0.95% to 1.5% sits in the top ten. The source material was peripheral blood. All receptors come from a woman aged 55-70 years with acute or convalescent COVID-19.

The rearrangement links TRBV2 to TRBJ2-7; D ambiguous. Germline V lookup: CDR1 SNHLY, CDR2 FYNNEI. The CDR3 spans 11 residues. V was trimmed by 6 bases and J by 3 bases, leaving 6 bases between them. The CDR3 protein is CASSRSYEQYV. The CDR3 DNA sequence: TGTGCCAGCAGCCGCAGCTACGAGCAGTACGTC.

The chain couples TRBV7-2 to TRBJ1-2; D may be TRBD1 (6 bases). CDR3 length: 13 residues. Trimming cost V 1 base and J 5 bases, with 8 bases left between them. Germline lookup yields CDR1 SGHTA and CDR2 FQGNSA. The CDR3 DNA reads TGTGCCAGCAGCTTAGGGACAGTTTATGGCTACACCTTC. Translation: CASSLGTVYGYTF.

The chain combines TRBV6-2 or TRBV6-3 with TRBJ1-2; 7 bases map to TRBD1. Germline CDR1 reads MNHEY; CDR2 reads SVGEGT. Trimming at V came to 6 bases and at J to 5 bases, leaving 9 bases not matched to a gene. CDR3 length: 14 amino acids. The CDR3, as DNA: TGTGCCAGCAGCCGCCGCCGGGACAGTTATGGCTACACCTTC. This sequence encodes CASSRRRDSYGYTF.

The chain couples TRBV7-9 to TRBJ1-1; 8 bases match TRBD1. Trimming removed 2 bases from V and 10 bases from J; junction bases left unmatched: 9. Germline-derived CDR1 and CDR2 are SEHNR and FQNEAQ (reference sequence). The CDR3 length is 14 residues. CDR3 residues: CASSLWQGAYGAFF. As DNA, the CDR3 is TGTGCCAGCAGCTTATGGCAGGGGGCGTACGGAGCTTTCTTT.

The V gene is TRBV2, the J gene TRBJ1-2, with unresolved D. The CDR3 loop spans 12 amino acids. From germline, CDR1 is SNHLY and CDR2 FYNNEI. V lost 0 bases, J lost 12 bases, and 11 bases lay in between. CDR3 coding DNA: TGTGCCAGCAGTGAAGCCGCCCTTCGCGACACCTTC. This encodes CASSEAALRDTF.

The chain joins TRBV6-6 to TRBJ2-1, with no clear D. The germline V and J ends were trimmed by 2 bases and 3 bases, with 5 bases remaining between them. The CDR3 is 13 residues long. CDR1 is MNHNY and CDR2 is SVGAGI in the germline V gene (reference sequence). CDR3 protein: CASSYERYNEQFF. The DNA of the CDR3 is TGTGCCAGCAGTTACGAGCGCTACAATGAGCAGTTCTTC.

V and J are TRBV5-4 and TRBJ2-1; 12 nucleotides align to TRBD2. The V gene's germline CDR1 is SGHNT and CDR2 YYREEE (reference sequence). The CDR3 loop spans 15 amino acids. The trim removed 4 bases at V and 4 bases at J, leaving 3 bases unmatched. As DNA, the CDR3 is TGTGCCAGCAGCCCGACTAGCGGGGGTTACAATGAGCAGTTCTTC. It specifies CASSPTSGGYNEQFF.

The chain couples TRBV5-1 to TRBJ2-1; 8 bases agree with TRBD2. CDR1 and CDR2 from the germline V gene are SGHRS and YFSETQ. The V segment lost 6 bases and the J segment 0 bases; nucleotides outside the gene matches: 11. CDR3 length: 17 amino acids. The CDR3 DNA reads TGCGCCAGCAATTTGGGGCCGGGGGGGCGCTCCTACAATGAGCAGTTCTTC. Amino acids: CASNLGPGGRSYNEQFF.

The gene calls are TRBV15 and TRBJ1-1; D remains unclear. From germline, CDR1 is LNHNV and CDR2 YYDKDF (reference sequence). Trimming pared 3 bases from V and 6 bases from J, leaving 14 bases between. This CDR3 is 14 amino acids long. This CDR3 is CATSRDGGLPEAFF. The CDR3 DNA is TGTGCCACCAGCAGGGACGGAGGGCTTCCTGAAGCTTTCTTT.

This clone was recorded a few times. The J gene is TRBJ1-3, the V gene TRBV9; 8 bases fit TRBD1. V trimming: 4 bases; J trimming: 2 bases; junction bases outside the gene matches: 8. This CDR3 comprises 16 residues. Per the germline V gene, CDR1 is SGDLS and CDR2 is YYNGEE. CDR3 loop: CASSSQGGLAGNTIYF. Written as DNA, the CDR3 is TGTGCCAGCAGCTCACAGGGGGGCTTGGCTGGAAACACCATATATTTT.

CDR3 amino acids: CATSRGLAGDFTPLFF. For the CDR3, the DNA is TGTGCCACCAGCAGGGGACTAGCGGGAGATTTTACCCCCCTCTTCTTC. The chain is built from TRBV15 and TRBJ2-1, with TRBD2 identical over 14 bases. With V trimmed by 3 bases and J by 16 bases, 14 bases remained unmatched. Germline assignment: CDR1 LNHNV and CDR2 YYDKDF (reference sequence). This CDR3 comprises 16 residues. The entire variable domain, with the rest obtained from reference TRBV15 and TRBJ2-1, is as follows: DAMVIQNPRYQVTQFGKPVTLSCSQTLNHNVMYWYQQKSSQAPKLLFHYYDKDFNNEADTPDNFQSRRPNTSFCFLDIRSPGLGDTAMYLCATSRGLAGDFTPLFFGPGTRLTVL.

The genes are TRBV5-5 and TRBJ1-4, with D perhaps matching TRBD1 (5 bases). Germline V gene data show CDR1 as SGHKS and CDR2 as YYEKEE (reference sequence). This CDR3 is built from 12 residues. Trimming took off 3 bases at V and 11 bases at J, with 11 bases between the two ends. CDR3: CASSSDSSKLFF. Here the CDR3 DNA reads TGTGCCAGCAGCTCCGACAGTTCCAAACTGTTTTTT.

The gene calls are TRBV2 and TRBJ1-2; D is undetermined. This CDR3 is built from 14 residues. In germline, CDR1 is SNHLY, CDR2 FYNNEI. The V and J ends lost 6 bases and 2 bases respectively, with 13 bases between them. CDR3 bases: TGTGCCAGCAGGGCCCTAGGACTGAACTATGGCTACACCTTC. Translation: CASRALGLNYGYTF.

J is TRBJ1-1 and V is TRBV28; D is possibly TRBD1 (6 bases). Trimming removed 0 bases from V and 5 bases from J, with 13 bases in between. The CDR3 extends over 15 amino acids. Germline V gene lookup returns CDR1 MDHEN and CDR2 SYDVKM. The chain's CDR3 is CASSLWGGLGTEAFF. CDR3 nucleotides: TGTGCCAGCAGTTTATGGGGGGGGCTGGGGACTGAAGCTTTCTTT.

This sequence joins TRBV5-4 and TRBJ2-1; 8 bases are a match to TRBD2. With V trimmed by 0 bases and J by 9 bases, 14 bases remained unmatched. This CDR3 comprises 17 residues. Germline CDR1 SGHNT, CDR2 YYREEE (reference sequence). Written as DNA, the CDR3 is TGTGCCAGCAGCTTGGATTCGGGAGGGTCCATCCAGATTGAGCAGTTCTTC. Amino acids: CASSLDSGGSIQIEQFF.

The chain employs TRBV5-4 and TRBJ2-3; TRBD2 agrees at 7 bases. Unmatched junction bases numbered 8, after V lost 3 bases and J lost 4 bases. The CDR3 is 15 amino acids. Germline V CDR1 and CDR2: SGHNT, YYREEE (reference sequence). The chain's CDR3 is CASSSSTSPPDTQYF. CDR3 nucleotides: TGTGCCAGCAGCTCATCGACTAGCCCGCCAGATACGCAGTATTTT.

The chain links TRBV6-5 to TRBJ2-1, with 10 bases matching TRBD2. Losses at the gene ends were 6 bases for V and 6 bases for J; bases not matched to a gene: 5. This CDR3 is 14 amino acids long. Germline CDR1 and CDR2: MNHEY and SVGAGI. The CDR3 nucleotides read TGTGCCAGCAGAAAAGGACTAGCGGTCAATGAGCAGTTCTTC. Amino acid sequence: CASRKGLAVNEQFF.

The rearrangement joins TRBV14 to TRBJ1-1; perhaps TRBD1 as D (5 bases). This CDR3 has 15 residues. V was clipped by 0 bases and J by 4 bases, with 12 bases between them. CDR1 is SGHDN and CDR2 is FVKESK in the germline V gene. Written as DNA, the CDR3 is TGTGCCAGCAGCCAAGATTGGGGCATGGGCACTGAAGCTTTCTTT. This encodes CASSQDWGMGTEAFF.

V gene TRBV12-5 combines with J gene TRBJ2-3; TRBD2 aligns across 7 bases. The CDR3 covers 19 residues. Germline V gives CDR1 LGHNT, CDR2 FRNRAP. V shed 1 base and J 0 bases; nucleotides not matched to a gene: 13. The CDR3 is CASGLDLGRSGGSTDTQYF. The CDR3 bases are TGTGCTAGTGGTTTGGATCTCGGCAGGTCGGGGGGAAGCACAGATACGCAGTATTTT.